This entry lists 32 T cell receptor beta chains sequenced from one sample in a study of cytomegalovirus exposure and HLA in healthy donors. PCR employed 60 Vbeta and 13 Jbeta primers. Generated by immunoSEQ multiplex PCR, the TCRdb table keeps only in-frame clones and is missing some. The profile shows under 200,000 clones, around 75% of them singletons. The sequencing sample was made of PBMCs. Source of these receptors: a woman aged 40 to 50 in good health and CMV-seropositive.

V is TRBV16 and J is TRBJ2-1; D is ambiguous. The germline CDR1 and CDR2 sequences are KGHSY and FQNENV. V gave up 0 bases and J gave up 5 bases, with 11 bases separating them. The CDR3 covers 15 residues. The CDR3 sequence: CASSQSAGRNNEQFF. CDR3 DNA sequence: TGTGCCAGCAGCCAATCGGCCGGCAGGAACAATGAGCAGTTCTTC. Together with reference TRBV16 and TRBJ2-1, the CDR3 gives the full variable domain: GEEVAQTPKHLVRGEGQKAKLYCAPIKGHSYVFWYQQVLKNEFKFLISFQNENVFDETGMPKERFSAKCLPNSPCSLEIQATKLEDSAVYFCASSQSAGRNNEQFFGPGTRLTVL.

In nucleotides, the CDR3 is TGTGCCAGCAGCTTGGGGGACAGTCGCACCTCTGGAAACACCATATATTTT. Translating it yields CASSLGDSRTSGNTIYF. This chain links TRBV7-9 with TRBJ1-3, with TRBD1 identical over 7 bases. CDR3 size: 17 residues. Germline-derived CDR1 and CDR2 are SEHNR and FQNEAQ (reference sequence). The ends lost 3 bases at V and 0 bases at J; junction bases unmatched: 8.

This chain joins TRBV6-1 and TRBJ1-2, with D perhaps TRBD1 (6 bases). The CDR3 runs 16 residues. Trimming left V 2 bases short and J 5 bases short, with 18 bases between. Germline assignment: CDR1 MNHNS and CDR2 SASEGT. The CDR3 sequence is CASSESIGMTGYGYTF. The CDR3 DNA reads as TGTGCCAGCAGTGAATCAATAGGGATGACAGGATATGGCTACACCTTC.

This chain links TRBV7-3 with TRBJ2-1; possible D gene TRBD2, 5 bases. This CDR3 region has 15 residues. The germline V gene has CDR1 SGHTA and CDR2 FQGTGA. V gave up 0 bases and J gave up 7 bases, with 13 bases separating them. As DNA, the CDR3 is TGTGCCAGCAGCTTAACTGTGGGAGATGGGAATGAGCAGTTCTTC. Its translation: CASSLTVGDGNEQFF.

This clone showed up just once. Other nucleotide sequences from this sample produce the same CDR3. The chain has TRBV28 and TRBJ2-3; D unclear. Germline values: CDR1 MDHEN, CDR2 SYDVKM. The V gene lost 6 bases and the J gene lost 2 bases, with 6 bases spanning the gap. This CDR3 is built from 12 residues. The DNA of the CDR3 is TGTGCCAGCAGACTCTCCACAGATACGCAGTATTTT. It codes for CASRLSTDTQYF.

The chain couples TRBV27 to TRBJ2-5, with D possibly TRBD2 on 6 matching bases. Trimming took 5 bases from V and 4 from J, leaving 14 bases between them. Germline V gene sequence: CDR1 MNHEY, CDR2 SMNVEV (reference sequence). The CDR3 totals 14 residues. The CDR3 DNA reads TGTGCCAGCAGTCCCCCGACTAGACGAGAGACCCAGTACTTC. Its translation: CASSPPTRRETQYF.

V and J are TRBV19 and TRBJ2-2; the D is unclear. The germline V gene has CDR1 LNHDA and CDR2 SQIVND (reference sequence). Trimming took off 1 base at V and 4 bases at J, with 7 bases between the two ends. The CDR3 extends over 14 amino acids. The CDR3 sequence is CASSIVTITGELFF. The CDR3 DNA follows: TGTGCCAGTAGTATAGTAACTATCACCGGGGAGCTGTTTTTT.

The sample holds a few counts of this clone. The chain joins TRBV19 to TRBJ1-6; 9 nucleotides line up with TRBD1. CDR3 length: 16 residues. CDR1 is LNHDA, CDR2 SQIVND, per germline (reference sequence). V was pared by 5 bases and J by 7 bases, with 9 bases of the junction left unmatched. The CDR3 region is CASSVTGTGFNSPLHF. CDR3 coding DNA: TGTGCCAGTAGTGTGACCGGGACAGGGTTCAATTCACCCCTCCACTTT.

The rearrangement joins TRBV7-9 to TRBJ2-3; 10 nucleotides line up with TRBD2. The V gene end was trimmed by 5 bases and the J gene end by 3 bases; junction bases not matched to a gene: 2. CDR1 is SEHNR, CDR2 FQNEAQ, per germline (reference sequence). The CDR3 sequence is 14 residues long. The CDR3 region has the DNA TGTGCCAGCAGCCTTAGCGGGAGGACAGATACGCAGTATTTT. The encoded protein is CASSLSGRTDTQYF.

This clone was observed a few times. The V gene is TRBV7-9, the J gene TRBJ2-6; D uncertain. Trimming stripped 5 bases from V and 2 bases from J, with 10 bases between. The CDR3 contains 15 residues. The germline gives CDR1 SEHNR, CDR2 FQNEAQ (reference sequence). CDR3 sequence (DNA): TGTGCCAGCAGCGTACGTATAGCTGGGGCCAACGTCCTGACTTTC. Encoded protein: CASSVRIAGANVLTF.

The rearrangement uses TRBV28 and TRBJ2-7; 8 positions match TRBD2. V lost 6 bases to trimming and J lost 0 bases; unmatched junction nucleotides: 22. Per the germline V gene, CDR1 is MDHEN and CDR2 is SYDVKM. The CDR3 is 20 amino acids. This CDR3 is CASSLSYRTSLFGDSYEQYF. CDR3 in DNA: TGTGCCAGCAGCCTATCGTATCGGACTAGCCTCTTTGGGGACTCCTACGAGCAGTACTTC.

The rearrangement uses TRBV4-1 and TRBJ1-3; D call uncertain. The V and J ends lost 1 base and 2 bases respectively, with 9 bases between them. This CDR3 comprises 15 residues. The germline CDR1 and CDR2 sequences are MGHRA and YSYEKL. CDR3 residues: CASSQVPRTGNTIYF. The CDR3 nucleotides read TGCGCCAGCAGCCAAGTCCCCAGAACTGGAAACACCATATATTTT.

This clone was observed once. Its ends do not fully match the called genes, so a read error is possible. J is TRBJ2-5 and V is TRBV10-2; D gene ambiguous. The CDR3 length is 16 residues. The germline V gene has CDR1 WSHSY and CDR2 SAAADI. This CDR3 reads CASSESNRKPQEAQYF. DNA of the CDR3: TGCGCCAGCAGTGAGTCGAACCGCAAGCCTCAAGAGGCCCAGTACTTC.

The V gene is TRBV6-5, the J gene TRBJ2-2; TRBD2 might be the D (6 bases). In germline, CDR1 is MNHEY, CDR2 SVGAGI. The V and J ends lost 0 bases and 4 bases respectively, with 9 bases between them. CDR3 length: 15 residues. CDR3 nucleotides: TGTGCCAGCAGTTACTCGAACGGGGGCACCGGGGAGCTGTTTTTT. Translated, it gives CASSYSNGGTGELFF.

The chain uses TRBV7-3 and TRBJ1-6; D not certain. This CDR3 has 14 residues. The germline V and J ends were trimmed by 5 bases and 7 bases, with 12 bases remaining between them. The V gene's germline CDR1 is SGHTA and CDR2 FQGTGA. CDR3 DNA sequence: TGTGCCAGCAGCCTTGGGAGTTGGAATTCACCCCTCCACTTT. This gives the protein CASSLGSWNSPLHF.

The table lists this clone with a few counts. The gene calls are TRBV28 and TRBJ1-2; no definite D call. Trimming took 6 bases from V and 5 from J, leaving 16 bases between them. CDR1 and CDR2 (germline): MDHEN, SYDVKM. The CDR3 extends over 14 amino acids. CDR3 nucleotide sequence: TGTGCCAGCAGCCCATGGGAGGGATCTTATGGCTACACCTTC. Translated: CASSPWEGSYGYTF.

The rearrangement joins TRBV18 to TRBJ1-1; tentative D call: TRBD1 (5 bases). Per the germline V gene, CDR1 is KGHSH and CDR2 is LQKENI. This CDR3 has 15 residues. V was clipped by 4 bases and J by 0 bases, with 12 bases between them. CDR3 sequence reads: CASSLQTVMNTEAFF. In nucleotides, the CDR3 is TGTGCCAGCTCACTTCAGACAGTAATGAACACTGAAGCTTTCTTT.

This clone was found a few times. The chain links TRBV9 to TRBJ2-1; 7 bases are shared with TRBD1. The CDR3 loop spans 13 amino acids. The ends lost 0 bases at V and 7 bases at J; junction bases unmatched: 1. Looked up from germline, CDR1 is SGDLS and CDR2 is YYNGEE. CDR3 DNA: TGTGCCAGCAGCGTAGGCAGGGGGAATGAGCAGTTCTTC. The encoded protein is CASSVGRGNEQFF.

The CDR3 here is CASRRGTSVNNEQFF. The CDR3 nucleotides read TGCGCCAGCAGGCGGGGGACTAGCGTTAACAATGAGCAGTTCTTC. The chain combines TRBV5-1 with TRBJ2-1, with 10 bases identical to TRBD2. Germline loops: CDR1 SGHRS, CDR2 YFSETQ. J lost 5 bases, V lost 5 bases, and 7 bases had no gene match. CDR3 length: 15 residues. Using reference TRBV5-1 and TRBJ2-1 for the parts outside the CDR3, the full variable domain is KAGVTQTPRYLIKTRGQQVTLSCSPISGHRSVSWYQQTPGQGLQFLFEYFSETQRNKGNFPGRFSGRQFSNSRSEMNVSTLELGDSALYLCASRRGTSVNNEQFFGPGTRLTVL.

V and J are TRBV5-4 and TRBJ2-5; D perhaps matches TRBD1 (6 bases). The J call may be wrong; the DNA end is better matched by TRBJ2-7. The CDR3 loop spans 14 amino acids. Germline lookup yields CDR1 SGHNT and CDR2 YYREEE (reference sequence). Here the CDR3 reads CASSRRNRDYEQYF. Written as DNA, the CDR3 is TGTGCCAGCAGCCGTCGCAACAGGGACTACGAGCAGTACTTC.

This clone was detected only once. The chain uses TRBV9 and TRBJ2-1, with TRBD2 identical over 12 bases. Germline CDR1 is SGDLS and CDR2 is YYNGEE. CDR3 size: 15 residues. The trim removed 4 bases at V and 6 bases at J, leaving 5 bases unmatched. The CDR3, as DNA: TGTGCCAGCAGCCCTAGCGGGAGGGCCCTCAATGAGCAGTTCTTC. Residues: CASSPSGRALNEQFF.

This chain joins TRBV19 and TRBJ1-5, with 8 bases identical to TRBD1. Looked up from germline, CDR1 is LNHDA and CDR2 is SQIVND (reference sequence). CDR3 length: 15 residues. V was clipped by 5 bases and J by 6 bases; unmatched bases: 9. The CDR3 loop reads CASSPTRTGSQPQHF. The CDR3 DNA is TGTGCCAGTAGTCCTACCAGGACAGGGTCTCAGCCCCAGCATTTT. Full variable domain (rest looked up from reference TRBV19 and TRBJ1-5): DGGITQSPKYLFRKEGQNVTLSCEQNLNHDAMYWYRQDPGQGLRLIYYSQIVNDFQKGDIAEGYSVSREKKESFPLTVTSAQKNPTAFYLCASSPTRTGSQPQHFGDGTRLSIL.

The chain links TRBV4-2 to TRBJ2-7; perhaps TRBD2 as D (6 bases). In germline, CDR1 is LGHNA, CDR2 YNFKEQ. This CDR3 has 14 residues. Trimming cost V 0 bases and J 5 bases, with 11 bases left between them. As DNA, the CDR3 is TGTGCCAGCAGCCAAGACCCCGGGGGTGACGAGCAGTACTTC. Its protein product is CASSQDPGGDEQYF.

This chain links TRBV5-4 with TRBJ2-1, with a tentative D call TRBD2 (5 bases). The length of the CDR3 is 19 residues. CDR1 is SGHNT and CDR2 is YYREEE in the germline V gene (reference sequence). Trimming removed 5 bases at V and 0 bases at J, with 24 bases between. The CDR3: CASSPGSPRSPSSYNEQFF. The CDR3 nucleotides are TGTGCCAGCAGTCCGGGGTCCCCCCGGTCCCCGAGCTCCTACAATGAGCAGTTCTTC.

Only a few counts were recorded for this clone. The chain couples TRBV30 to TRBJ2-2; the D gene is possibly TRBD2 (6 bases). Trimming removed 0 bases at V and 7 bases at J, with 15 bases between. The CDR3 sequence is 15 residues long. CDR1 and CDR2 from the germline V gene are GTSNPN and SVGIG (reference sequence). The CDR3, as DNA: TGTGCCTGGAGTGTACGCCGGGAGTCCGACGGGGAGCTGTTTTTT. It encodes CAWSVRRESDGELFF.

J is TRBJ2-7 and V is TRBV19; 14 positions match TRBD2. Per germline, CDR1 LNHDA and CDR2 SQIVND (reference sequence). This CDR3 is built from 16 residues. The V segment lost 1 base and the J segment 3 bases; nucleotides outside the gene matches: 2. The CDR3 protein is CASSIGGTSGSYEQYF. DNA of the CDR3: TGTGCCAGTAGTATAGGTGGGACTAGCGGGAGCTACGAGCAGTACTTC.

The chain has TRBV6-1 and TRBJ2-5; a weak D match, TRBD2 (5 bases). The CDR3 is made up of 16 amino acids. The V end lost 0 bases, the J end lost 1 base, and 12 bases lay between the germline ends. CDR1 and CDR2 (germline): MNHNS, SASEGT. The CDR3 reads CASSEAIAGGQETQYF. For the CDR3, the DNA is TGTGCCAGCAGTGAAGCGATAGCAGGAGGCCAAGAGACCCAGTACTTC.

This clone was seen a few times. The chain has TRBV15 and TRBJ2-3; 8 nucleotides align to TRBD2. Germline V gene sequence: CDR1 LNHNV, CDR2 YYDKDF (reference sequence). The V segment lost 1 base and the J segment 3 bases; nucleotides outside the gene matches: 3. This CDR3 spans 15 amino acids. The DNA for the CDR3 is TGTGCCACCAGCAGAGGATCGGGGGGGACAGATACGCAGTATTTT. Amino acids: CATSRGSGGTDTQYF.

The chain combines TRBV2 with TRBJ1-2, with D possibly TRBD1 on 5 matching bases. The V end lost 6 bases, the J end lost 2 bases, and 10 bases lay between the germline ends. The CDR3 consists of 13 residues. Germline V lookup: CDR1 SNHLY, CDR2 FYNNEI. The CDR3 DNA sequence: TGTGCCAGCAGCCCGGACACCAACTATGGCTACACCTTC. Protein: CASSPDTNYGYTF.

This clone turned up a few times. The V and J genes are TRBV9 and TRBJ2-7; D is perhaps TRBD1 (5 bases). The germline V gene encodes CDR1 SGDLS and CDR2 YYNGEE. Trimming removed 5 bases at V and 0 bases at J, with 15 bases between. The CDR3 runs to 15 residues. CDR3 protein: CASSTGHLSSYEQYF. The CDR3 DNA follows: TGTGCCAGCAGTACCGGACACCTGAGCTCCTACGAGCAGTACTTC.

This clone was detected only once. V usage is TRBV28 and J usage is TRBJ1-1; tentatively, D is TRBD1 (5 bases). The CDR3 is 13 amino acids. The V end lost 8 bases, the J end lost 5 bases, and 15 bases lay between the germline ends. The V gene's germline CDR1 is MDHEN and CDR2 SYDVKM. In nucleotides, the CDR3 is TGTGCCAGCTCCTCTCGGGGGGTTACTGAAGCTTTCTTT. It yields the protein CASSSRGVTEAFF.

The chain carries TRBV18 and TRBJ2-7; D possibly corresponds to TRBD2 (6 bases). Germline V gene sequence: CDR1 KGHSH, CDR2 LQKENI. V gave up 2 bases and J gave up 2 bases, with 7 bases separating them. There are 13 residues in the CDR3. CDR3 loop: CASSPTGAYEQYF. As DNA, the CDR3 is TGTGCCAGCTCACCAACGGGGGCCTACGAGCAGTACTTC.